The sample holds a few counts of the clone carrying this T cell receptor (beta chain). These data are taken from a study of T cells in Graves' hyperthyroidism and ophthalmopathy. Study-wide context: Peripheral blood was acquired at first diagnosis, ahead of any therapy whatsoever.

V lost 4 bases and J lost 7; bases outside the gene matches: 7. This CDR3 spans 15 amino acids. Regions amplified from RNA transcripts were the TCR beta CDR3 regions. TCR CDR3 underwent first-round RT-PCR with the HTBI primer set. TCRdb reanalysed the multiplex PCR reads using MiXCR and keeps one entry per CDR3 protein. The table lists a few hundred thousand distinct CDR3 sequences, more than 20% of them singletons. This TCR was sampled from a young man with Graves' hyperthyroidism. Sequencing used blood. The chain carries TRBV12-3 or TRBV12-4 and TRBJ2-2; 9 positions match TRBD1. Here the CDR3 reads CASSSGTGIGGELFF. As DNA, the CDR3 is TGTGCCAGCAGTTCGGGGACAGGGATCGGCGGGGAGCTGTTTTTT.